This TCR beta chain was documented in a study of yellow fever vaccine responses in identical twins. TCRdb reprocessed the RT-PCR reads via MiXCR and lists one record per CDR3 protein. Here the sample spans around 17,000 distinct CDR3 sequences, approximately 82% being singletons. After removal of 7 bases from V and 2 bases from J, the junction contained 10 bases not matched to a gene. In germline, CDR1 is MNHNS, CDR2 SASEGT. The CDR3 sequence is 17 residues long. V gene TRBV6-1 combines with J gene TRBJ2-2; 10 bases align to TRBD2. Sequencing was performed on T cells from blood (PBMCs), unsorted or a sorted subset (not recorded which), taken before or after yellow fever vaccination (not recorded which). The sequence was obtained from a woman in her late teens or twenties who received the yellow fever vaccine. The CDR3 DNA is TGTGCCAGCACCCCGGGGGGACTAGCGAGAAACACCGGGGAGCTGTTTTTT. It specifies CASTPGGLARNTGELFF.